Sequencing of this T cell receptor (beta chain) was carried out in a study of blood T cell repertoires in COVID-19. Study in general: The United States, Italy and Spain provided the acute and convalescent COVID-19 samples. T cells, B-cell-depleted T cells, or PBMCs supplied cDNA or gDNA.

This clone showed up just once. Only in-frame clones appear in the TCRdb table, and some are missing; sequencing was by immunoSEQ multiplex PCR. The table lists around 20,000 clones, 65% to 85% of them singletons, with roughly 6.1% in the top ten. J lost 8 bases, V lost 5 bases, and 10 bases had no gene match. The germline CDR1 and CDR2 sequences are PRHDT and FYEKMQ (reference sequence). The CDR3 contains 15 residues. The TCR originated in a human donor in a cohort sampled during active COVID-19. The V gene is TRBV13, the J gene TRBJ1-4; 8 bases line up with TRBD1. Specimen: peripheral blood. The CDR3 DNA reads as TGTGCCAGCAGCCCAACCCGCAGGGGGCGAGAAAAACTGTTTTTT. Encoded protein: CASSPTRRGREKLFF.